This paragraph reports one T cell receptor (beta chain). This record comes from a study of blood T cell repertoires in COVID-19. Looking at the study overall: The United States, Italy and Spain were the sources of the acute and convalescent COVID-19 samples.

The V gene's germline CDR1 is SNHLY and CDR2 FYNNEI. CDR3 size: 14 residues. The V and J ends lost 6 bases and 3 bases respectively, with 11 bases between them. Sequencing used immunoSEQ multiplex PCR; TCRdb keeps in-frame clones, though not all of them. Of 150,000 or so clones in the sample, over 70% were seen once. This sequence originates from an older man with acute or convalescent COVID-19. The chain couples TRBV2 to TRBJ2-2; a possible D gene is TRBD1 (5 bases). Sequenced: peripheral blood. CDR3 DNA sequence: TGTGCCAGCAGCGAGACAGCGTACACCGGGGAGCTGTTTTTT. Translating gives CASSETAYTGELFF.